This is a list of T cell receptor beta chains from one sample in a study of immune heterogeneity within non-small cell lung tumors. TCRdb re-called the multiplex PCR reads through MiXCR, storing one row per CDR3 protein. Of 3,000 to 4,000 distinct CDR3 sequences in the sample, roughly two fifths are singletons; the top ten hold about 16%. Sequenced sample: lung tumor tissue. These receptors were taken from a man aged 70 or older with non-small cell lung cancer. CDR3s include the opening cysteine and the closing phenylalanine or tryptophan. D genes are given only for firm matches. Only part of the rows carry a size: once, few, many, or a class if the clone is expanded.

clone_size,j_call,d_call,v_call,cdr3_nt,cdr3_aa
large,TRBJ1-3,TRBD1,TRBV9,TGTGCCAGCAGCGTTGGGGACAGCATCTCTGGAAACACCATATATTTT,CASSVGDSISGNTIYF
once,TRBJ1-2,TRBD1,TRBV6-1,TGTGCCAGCAGCCGCGGGACAGGGCCCTATGGCTACACCTTC,CASSRGTGPYGYTF
few,TRBJ1-2,.,TRBV28,TGTGCCAGCAGTTTTACGAGGGGTGGCTACACCTTC,CASSFTRGGYTF
.,TRBJ2-2,.,TRBV19,TGTGCCAGTAGTATAGGACGGCGGGAAAACACCGGGGAGCTGTTTTTT,CASSIGRRENTGELFF
medium-sized,TRBJ1-2,.,TRBV27,TGTGCCAGCCCCCCTTCGCGTGTGACTAACTATGGCTACACCTTC,CASPPSRVTNYGYTF
.,TRBJ2-3,TRBD2,TRBV7-9,TGTGCCAGCAGCTTCGGGGGGAGGGCATCAGATACGCAGTATTTT,CASSFGGRASDTQYF
.,TRBJ2-1,.,TRBV14,TGTGCCAGCAGCCCCTTACAACGGACGTCCTACAATGAGCAGTTCTTC,CASSPLQRTSYNEQFF
.,TRBJ2-7,TRBD2,TRBV6-5,TGTGCCAGCAGTTACTTTACTAGCGGAACCTACGAGCAGTACTTC,CASSYFTSGTYEQYF
few,TRBJ2-1,TRBD2,TRBV11-2,TGTGCCAGCAGCCCTGGGACTAGCGGGCTCAATGAGCAGTTCTTC,CASSPGTSGLNEQFF
few,TRBJ1-3,.,TRBV12-3/TRBV12-4,TGTGCCAGCAGTTTAGCGAAGGGCTCTGGAAACACCATATATTTT,CASSLAKGSGNTIYF
.,TRBJ2-7,.,TRBV7-2,TGTGCCAGCACTTCCACATACGAGCAGTACTTC,CASTSTYEQYF
.,TRBJ2-7,.,TRBV7-2,TGTGCCAGCAGCTTAGTAGCGGAGCTCACCTACGAGCAGTACTTC,CASSLVAELTYEQYF
.,TRBJ2-3,TRBD2,TRBV3-1,TGTGCCAGCAGCCGACTAGCGAGCACAGATACGCAGTATTTT,CASSRLASTDTQYF
.,TRBJ2-7,TRBD1,TRBV19,TGTGCCAGTAGTATCGGGACAGGCTCATACGAGCAGTACTTC,CASSIGTGSYEQYF
large,TRBJ1-2,.,TRBV24-1,TGTGCCACCAGTGAACCAGGGAAGGACGGCTACACCTTC,CATSEPGKDGYTF
.,TRBJ1-2,.,TRBV7-9,TGTGCCAGCAGCTCAAGATCACTCTATGGCTACACCTTC,CASSSRSLYGYTF
large,TRBJ2-7,TRBD2,TRBV2,TGTGCCAGCAGCCCTTCTAGCGGAGGCCCCTACGAGCAGTACTTC,CASSPSSGGPYEQYF
.,TRBJ1-2,.,TRBV28,TGTGCCAGCAGTATACTAGAACAGGGCCGCTATGGCTACACCTTC,CASSILEQGRYGYTF
few,TRBJ1-1,.,TRBV6-1,TGTGCCAGCGCCCGGAGAGGTGAGCTTGAAGCTTTCTTT,CASARRGELEAFF
.,TRBJ2-3,.,TRBV24-1,TGTGCCACCAGCCAGGGCAGCGCAGATACGCAGTATTTT,CATSQGSADTQYF
few,TRBJ1-1,TRBD1,TRBV29-1,TGCAGCGTCCGACAGGGCATGGACACTGAAGCTTTCTTT,CSVRQGMDTEAFF
.,TRBJ2-7,.,TRBV2,TGTGCCAGCAGAACAGGGCTTGGGTACGAGCAGTACTTC,CASRTGLGYEQYF
.,TRBJ2-7,.,TRBV6-2/TRBV6-3,TGTGCCAGCAGTTACTCGATACGTTTTGAGCAGTACTTC,CASSYSIRFEQYF
few,TRBJ2-6,.,TRBV11-3,TGTGCCAGCAGCGCCCCCTCTGGGGCCAACGTCCTGACTTTC,CASSAPSGANVLTF
.,TRBJ2-3,.,TRBV19,TGTGCCAGTAGTTGGAGGGAGAGCACAGATAGGCAGTATTTT,CASSWRESTDRQYF